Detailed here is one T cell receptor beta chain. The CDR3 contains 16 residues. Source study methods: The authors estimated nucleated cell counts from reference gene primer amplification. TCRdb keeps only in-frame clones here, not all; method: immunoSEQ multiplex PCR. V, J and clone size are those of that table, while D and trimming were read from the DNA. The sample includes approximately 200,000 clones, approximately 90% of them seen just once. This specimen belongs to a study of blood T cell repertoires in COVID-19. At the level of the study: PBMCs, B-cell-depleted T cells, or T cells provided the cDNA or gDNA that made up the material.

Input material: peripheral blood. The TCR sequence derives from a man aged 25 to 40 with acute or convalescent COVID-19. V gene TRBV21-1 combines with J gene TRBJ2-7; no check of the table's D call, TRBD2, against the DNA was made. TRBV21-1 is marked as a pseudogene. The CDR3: CASSKALAGGPYEQYF. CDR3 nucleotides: TGTGCCAGCAGCAAAGCCCTAGCGGGAGGGCCCTACGAGCAGTACTTC.